A selection of T cell receptor beta chains follows, all from one sample in a study of T cell responses to AZD1222 COVID-19 vaccine. This table comes from immunoSEQ multiplex PCR, and its TCRdb copy is limited to in-frame clones, with some not included. The data contain about 120,000 clones, around 90% of them seen just once; the ten biggest clones take up 7% to 8.5%. This material consisted of peripheral blood, taken on day 0 of AZD1222 vaccination. The receptors originated from an adult in good health. Each CDR3 is given with its conserved first and last residue. The order of the fields is clone size, D gene, J gene, V gene, CDR3 protein, CDR3 DNA. The D gene is left open where the match is weak. The size field is filled for only some rows; it gives once, few, many or a size class.

clone size: -; D gene: TRBD1; J gene: TRBJ1-2; V gene: TRBV3-1/TRBV3-2; CDR3 protein: CASRLTGAGGNYGYTF; CDR3 DNA: TGTGCCAGCAGATTAACAGGGGCCGGGGGTAACTATGGCTACACCTTC
clone size: -; D gene: TRBD2; J gene: TRBJ2-7; V gene: TRBV28; CDR3 protein: CASRHRTGLAEQYF; CDR3 DNA: TGTGCCAGCAGGCACAGAACGGGACTAGCGGAGCAGTACTTC
clone size: -; D gene: TRBD2; J gene: TRBJ2-7; V gene: TRBV4-1; CDR3 protein: CASSQGLPGGGYEQYF; CDR3 DNA: TGCGCCAGCAGCCAAGGACTCCCCGGGGGGGGATACGAGCAGTACTTC
clone size: -; D gene: TRBD2; J gene: TRBJ2-7; V gene: TRBV10-2; CDR3 protein: CATLGLAGVPYEQYF; CDR3 DNA: TGCGCCACCTTAGGACTAGCGGGAGTGCCGTACGAGCAGTACTTC
clone size: -; D gene: -; J gene: TRBJ2-1; V gene: TRBV19; CDR3 protein: CASSMDGGLNNEQFF; CDR3 DNA: TGTGCCAGTAGTATGGATGGGGGCCTAAACAATGAGCAGTTCTTC
clone size: -; D gene: TRBD2; J gene: TRBJ2-1; V gene: TRBV5-5; CDR3 protein: CASSKGLAATYNEQFF; CDR3 DNA: TGTGCCAGCAGCAAGGGACTAGCGGCGACCTACAATGAGCAGTTCTTC
clone size: -; D gene: -; J gene: TRBJ1-3; V gene: TRBV30; CDR3 protein: CAWSVGTGNTIYF; CDR3 DNA: TGTGCCTGGAGTGTAGGGACGGGAAACACCATATATTTT
clone size: -; D gene: -; J gene: TRBJ1-1; V gene: TRBV2; CDR3 protein: CASTQEEGTLEAFF; CDR3 DNA: TGTGCCAGCACCCAAGAGGAGGGGACCCTCGAAGCTTTCTTT
clone size: -; D gene: -; J gene: TRBJ1-1; V gene: TRBV2; CDR3 protein: CASSEGANTEAFF; CDR3 DNA: TGTGCCAGCAGTGAAGGGGCCAACACTGAAGCTTTCTTT
clone size: -; D gene: -; J gene: TRBJ2-2; V gene: TRBV24-1; CDR3 protein: CAVEGVWNTGELFF; CDR3 DNA: TGTGCCGTCGAGGGGGTTTGGAACACCGGGGAGCTGTTTTTT
clone size: -; D gene: -; J gene: TRBJ2-5; V gene: TRBV7-3; CDR3 protein: CASSLIPGVETQYF; CDR3 DNA: TGTGCCAGCAGCTTAATCCCGGGAGTTGAGACCCAGTACTTC
clone size: -; D gene: TRBD2; J gene: TRBJ2-3; V gene: TRBV6-1; CDR3 protein: CASSEGTSTGYDTQYF; CDR3 DNA: TGTGCCAGCAGTGAAGGGACTAGTACGGGGTACGATACGCAGTATTTT
clone size: -; D gene: TRBD2; J gene: TRBJ2-1; V gene: TRBV11-3; CDR3 protein: CASSSGYGRGNEQFF; CDR3 DNA: TGTGCCAGCAGCTCCGGGTACGGGAGGGGGAATGAGCAGTTCTTC
clone size: few; D gene: -; J gene: TRBJ1-1; V gene: TRBV18; CDR3 protein: CASSAGTSNTEAFF; CDR3 DNA: TGTGCCAGCTCAGCGGGGACATCAAACACTGAAGCTTTCTTT
clone size: -; D gene: -; J gene: TRBJ2-3; V gene: TRBV10-3; CDR3 protein: CAISEWDRDTQYF; CDR3 DNA: TGTGCCATCAGTGAGTGGGACCGAGATACGCAGTATTTT
clone size: -; D gene: -; J gene: TRBJ2-1; V gene: TRBV5-1; CDR3 protein: CASSLGDREDNEQFF; CDR3 DNA: TGCGCCAGCAGCTTGGGTGACAGGGAGGACAATGAGCAGTTCTTC
clone size: -; D gene: -; J gene: TRBJ1-5; V gene: TRBV5-6; CDR3 protein: CASSLAPGAGQPQHF; CDR3 DNA: TGTGCCAGCAGCTTGGCCCCGGGGGCAGGTCAGCCCCAGCATTTT
clone size: once; D gene: -; J gene: TRBJ1-4; V gene: TRBV3-1/TRBV3-2; CDR3 protein: CASSHFRGGFNEKLFF; CDR3 DNA: TGTGCCAGCAGCCACTTCCGCGGGGGCTTTAATGAAAAACTGTTTTTT